The rows below give T cell receptor beta chains drawn from one sample of a study of identical twins. A single record per CDR3 protein comes from TCRdb applying MiXCR to the 5' RACE reads. Counted here are about 530,000 distinct CDR3 sequences, roughly 15% occurring once; the ten biggest clones make up around 0.48%. These sequences were also reported in another study, on yellow fever vaccine responses in identical twins.

The source material was CD4+ T cells sorted from blood. Source of these receptors: a woman under 30 in good health. The CDR3 runs from the conserved cysteine through the conserved F or W. The order of the fields is V gene, J gene, CDR3 protein.

V gene: TRBV11-2; J gene: TRBJ2-1; CDR3 protein: CASSHPRLAGTVGSYNEQFF
V gene: TRBV12-3/TRBV12-4; J gene: TRBJ1-1; CDR3 protein: CASRGTGIEAFF
V gene: TRBV20-1; J gene: TRBJ2-1; CDR3 protein: CSAPPGSKVNEQFF
V gene: TRBV7-2; J gene: TRBJ2-5; CDR3 protein: CASSQRSGRASETQYF
V gene: TRBV28; J gene: TRBJ1-2; CDR3 protein: CASSFSGLNYGYTF
V gene: TRBV12-3/TRBV12-4; J gene: TRBJ2-7; CDR3 protein: CASSGRKQYF
V gene: TRBV7-6; J gene: TRBJ1-2; CDR3 protein: CASSLSPPRQGYNYGYTF
V gene: TRBV3-1; J gene: TRBJ1-1; CDR3 protein: CASSQSDEAFF
V gene: TRBV27; J gene: TRBJ1-1; CDR3 protein: CASSLSSGMNTEAFF
V gene: TRBV20-1; J gene: TRBJ2-1; CDR3 protein: CSATFYNEQFF
V gene: TRBV20-1; J gene: TRBJ1-6; CDR3 protein: CSASPPGGRLNSPLHF
V gene: TRBV6-1; J gene: TRBJ2-2; CDR3 protein: CASSDGEDGDGELFF
V gene: TRBV12-3/TRBV12-4; J gene: TRBJ2-4; CDR3 protein: CASSFGGLGNIQYF
V gene: TRBV5-1; J gene: TRBJ1-1; CDR3 protein: CASTNGRSYGTEAFF
V gene: TRBV5-1; J gene: TRBJ2-7; CDR3 protein: CASSLGTAFYEQYF
V gene: TRBV5-1; J gene: TRBJ1-1; CDR3 protein: CASSLGWSNTEAFF
V gene: TRBV5-1; J gene: TRBJ2-3; CDR3 protein: CASKLAGVADTQYF
V gene: TRBV27; J gene: TRBJ2-4; CDR3 protein: CASSLSRAGKNIQYF
V gene: TRBV20-1; J gene: TRBJ2-7; CDR3 protein: CSADKTGGPSYEQYF
V gene: TRBV28; J gene: TRBJ2-3; CDR3 protein: CASSSGRKLRTDTQYF
V gene: TRBV10-3; J gene: TRBJ1-1; CDR3 protein: CAISGAGRTEAFF
V gene: TRBV9; J gene: TRBJ2-4; CDR3 protein: CASSVEQGAGDIQYF
V gene: TRBV10-3; J gene: TRBJ2-5; CDR3 protein: CAISPTGGETQYF
V gene: TRBV2; J gene: TRBJ2-7; CDR3 protein: CASEREEAYEQYF
V gene: TRBV15; J gene: TRBJ2-2; CDR3 protein: CATSSQGQGSAGELFF
V gene: TRBV20-1; J gene: TRBJ2-1; CDR3 protein: CSASMFRAGATYNEQFF
V gene: TRBV5-1; J gene: TRBJ2-2; CDR3 protein: CASSLTAVNTGELFF
V gene: TRBV12-3/TRBV12-4; J gene: TRBJ2-1; CDR3 protein: CASILSGTGANEQFF
V gene: TRBV5-1; J gene: TRBJ2-7; CDR3 protein: CASSPGQLKAGEQYF
V gene: TRBV5-1; J gene: TRBJ2-1; CDR3 protein: CASSVRGVPITYNEQFF
V gene: TRBV5-1; J gene: TRBJ1-1; CDR3 protein: CASSYDRGTEAFF
V gene: TRBV12-5; J gene: TRBJ2-2; CDR3 protein: CASGPWTGTLNTGELFF
V gene: TRBV5-1; J gene: TRBJ2-7; CDR3 protein: CASSFVQGMHEQYF
V gene: TRBV27; J gene: TRBJ2-1; CDR3 protein: CASSPRGRPNEQFF
V gene: TRBV6-2/TRBV6-3; J gene: TRBJ1-4; CDR3 protein: CASSDRGGTNEKLFF
V gene: TRBV5-5; J gene: TRBJ2-2; CDR3 protein: CASSLEPSGNTGELFF